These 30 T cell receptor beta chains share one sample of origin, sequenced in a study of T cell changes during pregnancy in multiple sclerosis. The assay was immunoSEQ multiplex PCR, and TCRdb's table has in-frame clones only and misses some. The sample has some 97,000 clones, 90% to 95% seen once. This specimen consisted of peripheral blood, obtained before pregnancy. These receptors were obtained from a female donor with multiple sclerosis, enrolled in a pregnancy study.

As DNA, the CDR3 is TGTGCCAGCAGTTTAACGTATCGGGGTACTAATGAAAAACTGTTTTTT. Translating gives CASSLTYRGTNEKLFF. This chain links TRBV27 with TRBJ1-4; D is ambiguous. This CDR3 comprises 16 residues. V lost 2 bases and J lost 2, with 12 bases in between. Per the germline V gene, CDR1 is MNHEY and CDR2 is SMNVEV (reference sequence).

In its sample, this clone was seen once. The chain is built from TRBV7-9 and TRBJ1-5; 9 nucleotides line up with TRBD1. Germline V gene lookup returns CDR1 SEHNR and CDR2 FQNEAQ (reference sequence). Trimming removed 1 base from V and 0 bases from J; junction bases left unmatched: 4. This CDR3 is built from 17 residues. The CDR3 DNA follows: TGTGCCAGCAGCTTAGGGACAGGGGCTTTTAGCAATCAGCCCCAGCATTTT. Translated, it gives CASSLGTGAFSNQPQHF.

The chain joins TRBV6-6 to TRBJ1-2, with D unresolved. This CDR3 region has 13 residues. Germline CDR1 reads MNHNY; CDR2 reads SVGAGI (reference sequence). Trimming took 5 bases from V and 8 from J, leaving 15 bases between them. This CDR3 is CASSNGPSGGYTF. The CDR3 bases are TGTGCCAGCAGTAACGGGCCTTCGGGGGGCTACACCTTC.

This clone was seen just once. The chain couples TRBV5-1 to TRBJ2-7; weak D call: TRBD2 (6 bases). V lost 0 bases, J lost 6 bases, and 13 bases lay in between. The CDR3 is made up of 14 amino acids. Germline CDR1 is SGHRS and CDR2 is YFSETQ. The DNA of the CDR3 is TGCGCCAGCAGCTTGGGGACTACCGGGTTCGAGCAGTACTTC. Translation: CASSLGTTGFEQYF.

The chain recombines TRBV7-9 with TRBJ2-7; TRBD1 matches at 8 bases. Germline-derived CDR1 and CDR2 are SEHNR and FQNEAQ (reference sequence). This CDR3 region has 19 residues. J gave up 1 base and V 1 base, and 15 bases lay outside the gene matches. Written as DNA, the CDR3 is TGTGCCAGCAGCTTAGGTCTGGGTACAGGGGGTGCGCGGTCCTACGAGCAGTACTTC. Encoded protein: CASSLGLGTGGARSYEQYF.

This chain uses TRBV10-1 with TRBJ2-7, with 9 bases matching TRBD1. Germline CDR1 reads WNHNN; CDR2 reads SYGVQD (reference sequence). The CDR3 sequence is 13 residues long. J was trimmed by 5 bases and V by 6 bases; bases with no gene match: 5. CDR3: CASRGTGSDEQYF. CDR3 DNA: TGCGCCAGCAGGGGGACAGGGTCCGACGAGCAGTACTTC.

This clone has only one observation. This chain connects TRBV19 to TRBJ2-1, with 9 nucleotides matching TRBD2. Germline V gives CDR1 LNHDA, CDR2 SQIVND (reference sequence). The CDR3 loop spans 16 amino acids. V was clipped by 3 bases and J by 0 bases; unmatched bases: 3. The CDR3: CASSMVLAGSYNEQFF. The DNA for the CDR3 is TGTGCCAGTAGTATGGTACTAGCGGGCTCCTACAATGAGCAGTTCTTC.

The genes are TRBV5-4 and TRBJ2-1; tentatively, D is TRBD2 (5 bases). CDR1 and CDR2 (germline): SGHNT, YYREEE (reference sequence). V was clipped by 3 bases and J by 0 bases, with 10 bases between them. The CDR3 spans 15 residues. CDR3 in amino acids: CASSSDAGSYNEQFF. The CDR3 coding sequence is TGTGCCAGCAGCTCCGACGCGGGCTCCTACAATGAGCAGTTCTTC.

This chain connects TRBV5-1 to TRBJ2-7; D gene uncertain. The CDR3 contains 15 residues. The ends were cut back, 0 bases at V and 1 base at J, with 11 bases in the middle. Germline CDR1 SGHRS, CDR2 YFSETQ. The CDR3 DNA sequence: TGCGCCAGCAGCTTGGAGGAGTTCAGATCCTACGAGCAGTACTTC. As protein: CASSLEEFRSYEQYF.

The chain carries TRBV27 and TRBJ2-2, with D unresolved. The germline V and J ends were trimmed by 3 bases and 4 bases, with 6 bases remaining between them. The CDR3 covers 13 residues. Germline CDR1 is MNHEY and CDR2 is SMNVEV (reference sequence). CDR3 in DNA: TGTGCCAGCAGTTTCTTCAGCACCGGGGAGCTGTTTTTT. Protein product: CASSFFSTGELFF.

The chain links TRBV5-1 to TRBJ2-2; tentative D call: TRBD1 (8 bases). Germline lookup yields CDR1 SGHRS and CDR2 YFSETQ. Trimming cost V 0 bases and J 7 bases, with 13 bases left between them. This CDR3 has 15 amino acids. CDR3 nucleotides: TGCGCCAGCAGCTTGGACAGGGGGGGACTCGGGGAGCTGTTTTTT. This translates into CASSLDRGGLGELFF.

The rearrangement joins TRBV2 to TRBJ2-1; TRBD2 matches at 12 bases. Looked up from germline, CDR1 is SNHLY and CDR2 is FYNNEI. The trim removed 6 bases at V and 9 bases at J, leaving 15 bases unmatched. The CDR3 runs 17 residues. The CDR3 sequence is CASRPRLTSGSGGEQFF. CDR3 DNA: TGTGCCAGCAGACCCAGACTGACTAGCGGGAGTGGTGGTGAGCAGTTCTTC.

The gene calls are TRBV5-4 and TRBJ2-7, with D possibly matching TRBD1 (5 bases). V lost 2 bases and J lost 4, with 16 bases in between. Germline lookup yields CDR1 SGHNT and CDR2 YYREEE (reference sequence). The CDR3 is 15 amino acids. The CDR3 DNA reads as TGTGCCAGCAGCTTTTTGGGGCAGGCTACTTACGAGCAGTACTTC. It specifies CASSFLGQATYEQYF.

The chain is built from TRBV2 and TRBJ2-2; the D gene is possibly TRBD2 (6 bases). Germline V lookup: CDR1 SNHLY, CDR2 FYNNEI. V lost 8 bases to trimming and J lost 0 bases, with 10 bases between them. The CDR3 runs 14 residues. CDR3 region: CASDREANTGELFF. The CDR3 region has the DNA TGTGCCAGCGATAGGGAGGCGAACACCGGGGAGCTGTTTTTT. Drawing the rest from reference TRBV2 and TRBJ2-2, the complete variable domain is EPEVTQTPSHQVTQMGQEVILRCVPISNHLYFYWYRQILGQKVEFLVSFYNNEISEKSEIFDDQFSVERPDGSNFTLKIRSTKLEDSAMYFCASDREANTGELFFGEGSRLTVL.

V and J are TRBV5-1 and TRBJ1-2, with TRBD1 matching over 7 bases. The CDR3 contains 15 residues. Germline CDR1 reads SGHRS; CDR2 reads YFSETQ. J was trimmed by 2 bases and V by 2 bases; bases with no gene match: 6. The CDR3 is CASSFWQGENYGYTF. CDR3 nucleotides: TGCGCCAGCAGCTTTTGGCAGGGGGAGAACTATGGCTACACCTTC.

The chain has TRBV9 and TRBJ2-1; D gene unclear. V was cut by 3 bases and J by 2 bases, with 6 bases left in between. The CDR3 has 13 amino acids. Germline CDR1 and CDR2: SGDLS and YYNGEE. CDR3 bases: TGTGCCAGCAGCGACCGGGCCTACAATGAGCAGTTCTTC. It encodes CASSDRAYNEQFF.

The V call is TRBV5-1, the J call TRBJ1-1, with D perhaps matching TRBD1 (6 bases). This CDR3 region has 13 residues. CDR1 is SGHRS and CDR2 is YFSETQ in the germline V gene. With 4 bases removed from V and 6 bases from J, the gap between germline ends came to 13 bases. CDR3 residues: CASSGRGGPEAFF. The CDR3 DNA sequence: TGCGCCAGCAGCGGTCGGGGGGGCCCTGAAGCTTTCTTT.

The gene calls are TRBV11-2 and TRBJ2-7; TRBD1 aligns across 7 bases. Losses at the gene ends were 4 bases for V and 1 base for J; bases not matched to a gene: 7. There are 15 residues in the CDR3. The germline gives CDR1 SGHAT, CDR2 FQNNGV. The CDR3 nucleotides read TGTGCCAGCAGCTCCCTGACAGGGTTTTCCTACGAGCAGTACTTC. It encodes CASSSLTGFSYEQYF. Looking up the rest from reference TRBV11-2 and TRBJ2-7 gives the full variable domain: EAGVAQSPRYKIIEKRQSVAFWCNPISGHATLYWYQQILGQGPKLLIQFQNNGVVDDSQLPKDRFSAERLKGVDSTLKIQPAKLEDSAVYLCASSSLTGFSYEQYFGPGTRLTVT.

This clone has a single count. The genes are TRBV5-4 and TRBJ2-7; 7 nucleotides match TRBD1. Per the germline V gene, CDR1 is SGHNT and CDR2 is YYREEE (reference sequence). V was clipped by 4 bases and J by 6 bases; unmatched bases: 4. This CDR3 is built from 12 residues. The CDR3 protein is CASSRDRGEQYF. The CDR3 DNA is TGTGCCAGCAGCCGGGACAGAGGCGAGCAGTACTTC.

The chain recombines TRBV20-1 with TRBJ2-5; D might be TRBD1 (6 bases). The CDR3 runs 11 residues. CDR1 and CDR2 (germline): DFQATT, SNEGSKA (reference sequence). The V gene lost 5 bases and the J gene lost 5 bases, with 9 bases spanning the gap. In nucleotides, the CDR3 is TGCAGTGCTTACAGGGTCGAGACCCAGTACTTC. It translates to CSAYRVETQYF.

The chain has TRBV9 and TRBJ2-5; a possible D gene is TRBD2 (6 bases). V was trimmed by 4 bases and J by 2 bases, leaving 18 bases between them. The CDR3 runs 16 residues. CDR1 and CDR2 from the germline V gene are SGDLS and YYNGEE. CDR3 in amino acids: CASSYLSGVGQETQYF. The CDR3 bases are TGTGCCAGCAGCTACTTGTCGGGAGTTGGTCAAGAGACCCAGTACTTC.

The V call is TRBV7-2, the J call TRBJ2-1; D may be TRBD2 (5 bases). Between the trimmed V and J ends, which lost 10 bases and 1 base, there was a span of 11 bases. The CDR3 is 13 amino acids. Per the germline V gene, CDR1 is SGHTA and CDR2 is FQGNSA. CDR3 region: CAILGGSYNEQFF. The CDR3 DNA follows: TGTGCCATATTGGGCGGGTCCTACAATGAGCAGTTCTTC.

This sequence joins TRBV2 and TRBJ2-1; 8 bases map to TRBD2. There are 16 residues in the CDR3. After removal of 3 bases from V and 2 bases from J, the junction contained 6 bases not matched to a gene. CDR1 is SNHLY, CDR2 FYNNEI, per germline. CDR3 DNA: TGTGCCAGCAGTGATTGGTCAGCGGGAGCCTACAATGAGCAGTTCTTC. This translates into CASSDWSAGAYNEQFF.

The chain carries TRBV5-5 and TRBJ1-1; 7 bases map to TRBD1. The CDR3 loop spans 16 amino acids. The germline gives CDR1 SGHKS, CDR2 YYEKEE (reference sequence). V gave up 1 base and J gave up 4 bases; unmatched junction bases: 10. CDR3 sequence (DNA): TGTGCCAGCAGCTTGACTTCGACAGGGATAATCACTGAAGCTTTCTTT. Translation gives CASSLTSTGIITEAFF.

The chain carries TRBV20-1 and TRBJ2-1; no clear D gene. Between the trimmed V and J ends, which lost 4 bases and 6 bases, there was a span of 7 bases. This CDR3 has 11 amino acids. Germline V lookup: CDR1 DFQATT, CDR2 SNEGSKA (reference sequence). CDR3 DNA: TGCAGTGCTAAACGGGTCAATGAGCAGTTCTTC. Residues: CSAKRVNEQFF.

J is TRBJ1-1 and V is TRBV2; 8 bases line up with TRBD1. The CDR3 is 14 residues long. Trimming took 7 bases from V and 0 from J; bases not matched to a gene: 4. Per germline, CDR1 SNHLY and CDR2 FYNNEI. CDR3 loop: CASIRTGMNTEAFF. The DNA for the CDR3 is TGTGCCAGCATCCGGACAGGGATGAACACTGAAGCTTTCTTT.

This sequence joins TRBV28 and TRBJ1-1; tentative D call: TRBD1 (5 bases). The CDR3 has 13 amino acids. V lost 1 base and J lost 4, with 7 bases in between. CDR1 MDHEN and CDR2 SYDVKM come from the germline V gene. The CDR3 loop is CASSLSGFTEAFF. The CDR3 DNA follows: TGTGCCAGCAGTTTATCAGGGTTCACTGAAGCTTTCTTT.

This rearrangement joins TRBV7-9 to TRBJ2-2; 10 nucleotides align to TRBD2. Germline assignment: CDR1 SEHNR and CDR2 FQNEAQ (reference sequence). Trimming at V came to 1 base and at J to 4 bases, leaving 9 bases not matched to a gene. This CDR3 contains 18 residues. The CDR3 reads CASSLVRTSGYITGELFF. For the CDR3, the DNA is TGTGCCAGCAGCTTAGTGAGGACTAGCGGATATATCACCGGGGAGCTGTTTTTT.

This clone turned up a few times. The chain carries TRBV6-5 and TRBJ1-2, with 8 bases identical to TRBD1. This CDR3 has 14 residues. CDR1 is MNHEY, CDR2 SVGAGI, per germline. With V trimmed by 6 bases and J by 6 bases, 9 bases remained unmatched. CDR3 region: CASSPAGQGHGYTF. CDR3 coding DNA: TGTGCCAGCAGCCCGGCCGGACAGGGTCATGGCTACACCTTC.

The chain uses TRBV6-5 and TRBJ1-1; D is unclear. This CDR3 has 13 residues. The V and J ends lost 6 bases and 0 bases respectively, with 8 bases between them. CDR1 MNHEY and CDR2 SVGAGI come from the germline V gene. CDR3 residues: CASRLTVNTEAFF. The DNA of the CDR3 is TGTGCCAGCAGGTTAACAGTGAACACTGAAGCTTTCTTT.